Shown below are 30 T cell receptor beta chains from a single sample sequenced in a study of T cells in Graves' hyperthyroidism and ophthalmopathy (dated by TCRdb to about 2019). Library preparation used multiplex PCR. For sequencing, an Illumina HiSeq 2000 was employed. The TCR beta CDR3 regions were amplified from RNA transcripts. The first round of RT-PCR for the TCR CDR3 was performed with the HTBI primer set and the Qiagen OneStep RT-PCR kit. TCRdb reran the public reads through fastp at Q25 and MiXCR, keeping productive beta chains. All rows with the same CDR3 protein become a single entry with the most common DNA and genes. This sample is represented by around 700,000 distinct CDR3 sequences; roughly a sixth of them were singletons. The biggest ten clones account for 16% of the sample. The sample consisted of blood. These TCRs come from a woman in her 50s with Graves' hyperthyroidism that later progressed to Graves' ophthalmopathy.

In this sample, this clonotype turned up a few times. The chain joins TRBV10-3 to TRBJ2-7, with D possibly TRBD1 on 5 matching bases. The CDR3 is made up of 15 amino acids. The V end lost 2 bases, the J end lost 0 bases, and 11 bases lay between the germline ends. Per germline, CDR1 ENHRY and CDR2 SYGVKD. CDR3 protein: CAISEARQSSYEQYF. The CDR3 DNA reads as TGTGCCATCAGTGAGGCCCGACAGAGCTCCTACGAGCAGTACTTC.

This clonotype was counted ten times or more. This chain joins TRBV6-1 and TRBJ1-1, with D unresolved. The CDR3 has 14 amino acids. Deletions cut 5 bases from V and 4 bases from J, with 14 bases between. The V gene's germline CDR1 is MNHNS and CDR2 SASEGT. This chain's CDR3 is CASSYAAEGTEAFF. The CDR3 DNA reads TGTGCCAGCAGTTATGCGGCCGAGGGCACTGAAGCTTTCTTT.

This clonotype was detected only a few times. The gene calls are TRBV13 and TRBJ2-5; D not certain. This CDR3 region has 13 residues. Trimming pared 0 bases from V and 5 bases from J, leaving 7 bases between. CDR1 PRHDT and CDR2 FYEKMQ come from the germline V gene (reference sequence). The CDR3 spells CASSLGSLETQYF. As DNA, the CDR3 is TGTGCCAGCAGCTTAGGAAGCCTGGAGACCCAGTACTTC.

V is TRBV29-1 and J is TRBJ2-3; D possibly uses TRBD1 or TRBD2 (6 bases each). Trimming left V 6 bases short and J 2 bases short, with 18 bases between. Germline V gives CDR1 SQVTM, CDR2 ANQGSEA. The CDR3 loop spans 15 amino acids. The CDR3 is CSVEGTGWSTDTQYF. CDR3 DNA: TGCAGCGTGGAGGGCACAGGGTGGTCCACAGATACGCAGTATTTT.

The chain is built from TRBV20-1 and TRBJ2-7; 8 positions match TRBD1. This CDR3 contains 13 residues. CDR1 is DFQATT and CDR2 is SNEGSKA in the germline V gene (reference sequence). V shed 3 bases, J shed 4 bases, and the junction held 5 bases outside the gene matches. The CDR3 loop is CSARDRAWYEQYF. The CDR3 DNA follows: TGCAGTGCTAGGGACAGGGCCTGGTACGAGCAGTACTTC.

The gene calls are TRBV2 and TRBJ2-3; possible D gene TRBD1, 6 bases. CDR3 length equals 13 residues. Germline V CDR1 and CDR2: SNHLY, FYNNEI. Trimming took off 8 bases at V and 5 bases at J, with 14 bases between the two ends. CDR3 sequence (DNA): TGTGCCAGCGAGAGAGACAGGTTAGATACGCAGTATTTT. As protein: CASERDRLDTQYF. The whole variable domain, filled in from reference TRBV2 and TRBJ2-3, reads EPEVTQTPSHQVTQMGQEVILRCVPISNHLYFYWYRQILGQKVEFLVSFYNNEISEKSEIFDDQFSVERPDGSNFTLKIRSTKLEDSAMYFCASERDRLDTQYFGPGTRLTVL.

This clonotype showed up many times. The chain recombines TRBV6-1 with TRBJ1-6; 12 bases are a match to TRBD1. In germline, CDR1 is MNHNS, CDR2 SASEGT. Germline trimming cut 5 bases from V and 6 bases from J; bases unmatched to any gene: 11. The CDR3 is 18 residues long. The CDR3 sequence is CASSYEGQGAMGNSPLHF. The CDR3 DNA is TGTGCCAGCAGTTACGAGGGACAGGGGGCAATGGGTAATTCACCCCTCCACTTT.

Only a few counts were recorded for this clonotype. The V call is TRBV5-1, the J call TRBJ1-3, with a tentative D call TRBD1 (6 bases). V was clipped by 0 bases and J by 0 bases, with 16 bases between them. This CDR3 has 18 amino acids. CDR1 is SGHRS, CDR2 YFSETQ, per germline. CDR3 DNA sequence: TGCGCCAGCAGCTTGGATGGGGCAGGGGACTCCTCTGGAAACACCATATATTTT. It encodes CASSLDGAGDSSGNTIYF.

This clonotype was counted ten times or more. The V gene is TRBV12-3 or TRBV12-4, the J gene TRBJ2-1; the D gene is possibly TRBD2 (7 bases). The CDR3 is 15 amino acids. V gave up 5 bases and J gave up 6 bases, with 17 bases separating them. The CDR3 coding sequence is TGTGCCAGCAGTCCCGCGGGGGCTCACTTCAATGAGCAGTTCTTC. It yields the protein CASSPAGAHFNEQFF.

This clonotype came up many times. The rearrangement joins TRBV3-1 to TRBJ2-1; the match to TRBD1 covers 9 bases. After removal of 2 bases from V and 5 bases from J, the junction contained 4 bases not matched to a gene. The CDR3 runs to 15 residues. The germline CDR1 and CDR2 sequences are LGHDT and YNNKEL (reference sequence). The CDR3 region is CASSQLRTGDNEQFF. The CDR3, as DNA: TGTGCCAGCAGCCAATTGAGGACAGGGGACAATGAGCAGTTCTTC.

This clonotype came up a few times. The chain has TRBV12-3 or TRBV12-4 and TRBJ1-1, with D possibly being TRBD1 (5 bases). This CDR3 is 15 amino acids long. The V end lost 6 bases, the J end lost 1 base, and 15 bases lay between the germline ends. The CDR3 DNA reads TGTGCCAGCAGCCCCTCAGCAGGACAGAACACTGAAGCTTTCTTT. This encodes CASSPSAGQNTEAFF.

This clonotype was counted once. V and J are TRBV19 and TRBJ2-1, with TRBD2 as a possible D gene (6 bases). V lost 6 bases to trimming and J lost 2 bases, with 14 bases between them. The V gene's germline CDR1 is LNHDA and CDR2 SQIVND (reference sequence). The CDR3 contains 15 residues. This CDR3 reads CASRPITGAYNEQFF. CDR3 nucleotide sequence: TGTGCCAGTAGGCCAATAACGGGGGCCTACAATGAGCAGTTCTTC.

This rearrangement joins TRBV14 to TRBJ1-1, with D uncertain. The CDR3 has 12 amino acids. V was cut by 1 base and J by 10 bases, with 10 bases left in between. CDR1 is SGHDN, CDR2 FVKESK, per germline. The CDR3 DNA is TGTGCCAGCAGCCAAGCCCCCCATAGAGCTTTCTTT. Amino acid sequence: CASSQAPHRAFF.

This clonotype has only one observation. The V gene is TRBV5-5, the J gene TRBJ1-4, with D unresolved. CDR1 is SGHKS, CDR2 YYEKEE, per germline (reference sequence). The CDR3 is 14 residues long. V lost 5 bases, J lost 0 bases, and 8 bases lay in between. This CDR3 reads CASSTAPTNEKLFF. CDR3 nucleotide sequence: TGTGCCAGCAGTACAGCCCCAACTAATGAAAAACTGTTTTTT. The variable domain in full, with the rest retrieved from reference TRBV5-5 and TRBJ1-4, is DAGVTQSPTHLIKTRGQQVTLRCSPISGHKSVSWYQQVLGQGPQFIFQYYEKEERGRGNFPDRFSARQFPNYSSELNVNALLLGDSALYLCASSTAPTNEKLFFGSGTQLSVL.

This clonotype was recorded many times. The CDR3 coding sequence is TGTGCCAGCGGAGGGGGCTCTTACAATGAGCAGTTCTTC. Translating gives CASGGGSYNEQFF. J is TRBJ2-1 and V is TRBV7-2, with D possibly being TRBD1 (7 bases). The V gene's germline CDR1 is SGHTA and CDR2 FQGNSA. This CDR3 has 13 amino acids. Trimming shortened V by 8 bases and J by 4 bases, and 12 bases separated the two germline ends.

This chain joins TRBV4-1 and TRBJ1-5, with a possible D match to TRBD1 (5 bases). Germline V gene data show CDR1 as MGHRA and CDR2 as YSYEKL. This CDR3 is 16 amino acids long. Trimming stripped 0 bases from V and 3 bases from J, with 12 bases between. CDR3 region: CASSQEGVRANQPQHF. The CDR3 DNA reads as TGCGCCAGCAGCCAAGAAGGGGTGAGGGCCAATCAGCCCCAGCATTTT.

This clonotype has only one observation. The V gene is TRBV4-1, the J gene TRBJ2-1; 8 bases line up with TRBD1. V trimming: 0 bases; J trimming: 8 bases; junction bases outside the gene matches: 6. The germline gives CDR1 MGHRA, CDR2 YSYEKL. There are 15 residues in the CDR3. The DNA of the CDR3 is TGCGCCAGCAGCCAAGAAAGGACAGGGACGGATGAGCAGTTCTTC. This codes for CASSQERTGTDEQFF.

The sample holds a few counts of this clonotype. The rearrangement links TRBV27 to TRBJ2-7; 10 bases map to TRBD2. The CDR3 sequence is 18 residues long. The germline V gene has CDR1 MNHEY and CDR2 SMNVEV (reference sequence). J gave up 0 bases and V 2 bases, and 10 bases lay outside the gene matches. CDR3 coding DNA: TGTGCCAGCAGTTTACGGGGAGTAGCGGGGGGACCCTCCTACGAGCAGTACTTC. As protein: CASSLRGVAGGPSYEQYF.

The DNA for the CDR3 is TGTGCCAGCAGTCCGCCCTTTAGCTCCTACAATGAGCAGTTCTTC. Protein: CASSPPFSSYNEQFF. This chain links TRBV12-3 or TRBV12-4 with TRBJ2-1, with D unclear. V was pared by 5 bases and J by 0 bases, with 11 bases between. The CDR3 loop spans 15 amino acids.

The gene calls are TRBV24-1 and TRBJ1-2, with D tentatively TRBD1 (6 bases). The CDR3 loop spans 15 amino acids. The V end lost 4 bases, the J end lost 6 bases, and 17 bases lay between the germline ends. Germline CDR1 reads KGHDR; CDR2 reads SFDVKD. CDR3 nucleotides: TGTGCCACCAGTGACCCGGGACAAGCCGCCGATGGCTACACCTTC. Translating it yields CATSDPGQAADGYTF.

This clonotype has just a few counts. This chain uses TRBV18 with TRBJ2-2; TRBD1 might be the D (5 bases). The V gene lost 2 bases and the J gene lost 3 bases, with 16 bases spanning the gap. The CDR3 loop spans 17 amino acids. The germline gives CDR1 KGHSH, CDR2 LQKENI. The CDR3 reads CASSPTFRGSDTGELFF. CDR3 bases: TGTGCCAGCTCACCAACCTTTAGGGGTTCGGACACCGGGGAGCTGTTTTTT.

This clonotype was recorded a few times. The V call is TRBV7-9, the J call TRBJ2-3, with 9 nucleotides matching TRBD2. Trimming cost V 3 bases and J 5 bases; bases outside gene matches: 6. This CDR3 is 15 amino acids long. Germline V gives CDR1 SEHNR, CDR2 FQNEAQ (reference sequence). The CDR3 DNA sequence: TGTGCCAGCAGCTTCGCGGGGGGGGCCGGAGATACGCAGTATTTT. Its translation is CASSFAGGAGDTQYF.

The table lists this clonotype with many counts. The chain uses TRBV7-9 and TRBJ1-1; the D gene is possibly TRBD1 (5 bases). There are 11 residues in the CDR3. Between the trimmed V and J ends, which lost 3 bases and 10 bases, there was a span of 9 bases. The germline V gene has CDR1 SEHNR and CDR2 FQNEAQ (reference sequence). CDR3 region: CASSLTGAAFF. CDR3 nucleotide sequence: TGTGCCAGCAGCTTGACTGGGGCAGCTTTCTTT.

The chain combines TRBV7-6 with TRBJ2-1, with TRBD2 identical over 12 bases. The CDR3 runs 17 residues. Per germline, CDR1 SGHVS and CDR2 FNYEAQ. V lost 4 bases, J lost 1 base, and 5 bases stayed unmatched. The CDR3 coding sequence is TGTGCCAGCAGCTCCAGACTAGCGGGGGAGTCCTACAATGAGCAGTTCTTC. This sequence encodes CASSSRLAGESYNEQFF.

This sequence joins TRBV20-1 and TRBJ1-5; D not certain. The V gene lost 3 bases and the J gene lost 1 base, with 13 bases spanning the gap. Looked up from germline, CDR1 is DFQATT and CDR2 is SNEGSKA (reference sequence). The CDR3 runs 15 residues. The CDR3 here is CSASRGIRSNQPQHF. CDR3 DNA: TGCAGTGCTAGTCGGGGTATCAGGAGCAATCAGCCCCAGCATTTT.

This clonotype was counted at least ten times. The V gene is TRBV5-1, the J gene TRBJ1-1; D not resolved. Germline V gene data show CDR1 as SGHRS and CDR2 as YFSETQ. The CDR3 runs to 13 residues. The ends were cut back, 7 bases at V and 4 bases at J, with 14 bases in the middle. CDR3 residues: CASYPEGITEAFF. The CDR3 region has the DNA TGCGCCAGCTATCCAGAGGGTATCACTGAAGCTTTCTTT.

As for this clonotype: Just one base apart from a much larger clone, this may be a read error. The chain links TRBV11-2 to TRBJ1-2; TRBD1 matches at 10 bases. This CDR3 comprises 13 residues. Germline loops: CDR1 SGHAT, CDR2 FQNNGV. V gave up 4 bases and J gave up 7 bases; unmatched junction bases: 3. The CDR3, as DNA: TGTGCCAGCAGCTCAGGGGACAGGGGTGGCTACACCTTC. Protein product: CASSSGDRGGYTF.

For this clonotype: At one boundary the junction diverges from the germline segment, which might be a read error. This chain connects TRBV7-7 to TRBJ2-2, with 9 bases aligning to TRBD1. The CDR3 has 16 amino acids. Germline V lookup: CDR1 SSHAT, CDR2 FNYEAQ (reference sequence). CDR3 sequence reads: CASSAVGTGRTGELFF. DNA for the CDR3: TGTGCTAGCAGCGCGGTCGGGACAGGGAGGACCGGGGAGCTGTTTTTT.

The gene calls are TRBV20-1 and TRBJ1-5; D ambiguous. V gave up 0 bases and J gave up 6 bases, with 15 bases separating them. Germline-derived CDR1 and CDR2 are DFQATT and SNEGSKA (reference sequence). The CDR3 sequence is 15 residues long. CDR3 loop: CSAREGPGSGQPQHF. In nucleotides, the CDR3 is TGCAGTGCTAGAGAGGGCCCGGGGTCTGGTCAGCCCCAGCATTTT.

V is TRBV24-1 and J is TRBJ1-1; D unresolved. Germline loops: CDR1 KGHDR, CDR2 SFDVKD. CDR3 size: 18 residues. V lost 9 bases, J lost 4 bases, and 29 bases lay in between. The CDR3 DNA follows: TGTGCCACCCGTTCCCAATTGAGTATCCGGCGAGTATGCACTGAAGCTTTCTTT. Its translation is CATRSQLSIRRVCTEAFF.